The source of this T cell receptor (beta chain) is a study of cytomegalovirus exposure and HLA in healthy donors. On this clone: What it recognizes is unknown.

The study's findings and limits: A few chains linked to CMV were shown in vitro to be specific for CMV antigens. The study listed about 150 cytomegalovirus-associated TCR beta chains. Earlier analysis looked at TCR beta V segments, and most were productive about 87% or about 30% of the time.

PCR primers comprised 60 Vbeta and 13 Jbeta primers. Profiled with immunoSEQ multiplex PCR; TCRdb holds only in-frame clones, not every one. The sample holds 150,000 or so clones; roughly four fifths are singletons and the top ten take 0.95% to 1.1%. V shed 0 bases and J shed 5 bases, with 14 bases lying between them. In germline, CDR1 is LNHNV, CDR2 YYDKDF (reference sequence). This CDR3 has 15 residues. The chain uses TRBV15 and TRBJ2-7, with D tentatively TRBD2 (5 bases). Material for sequencing was PBMCs. The clonotype originates from a woman in her forties in good health and CMV-seronegative. The CDR3 region has the DNA TGTGCCACCAGCAGAGACCACAGAGGGAGCGACGAGCAGTACTTC. Translating gives CATSRDHRGSDEQYF.